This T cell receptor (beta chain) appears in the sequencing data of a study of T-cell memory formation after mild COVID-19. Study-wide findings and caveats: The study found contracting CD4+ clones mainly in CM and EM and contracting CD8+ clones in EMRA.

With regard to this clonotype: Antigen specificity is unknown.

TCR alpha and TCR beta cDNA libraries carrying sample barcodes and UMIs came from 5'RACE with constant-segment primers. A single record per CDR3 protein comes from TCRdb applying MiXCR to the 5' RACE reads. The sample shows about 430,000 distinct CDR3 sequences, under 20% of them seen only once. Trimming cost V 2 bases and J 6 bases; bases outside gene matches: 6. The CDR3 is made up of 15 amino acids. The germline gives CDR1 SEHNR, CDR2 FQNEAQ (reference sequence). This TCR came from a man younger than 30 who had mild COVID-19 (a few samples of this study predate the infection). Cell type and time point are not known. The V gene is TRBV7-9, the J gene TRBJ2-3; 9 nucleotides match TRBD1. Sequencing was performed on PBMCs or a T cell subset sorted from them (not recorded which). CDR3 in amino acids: CASSLMGTGKDTQYF. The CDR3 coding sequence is TGTGCCAGCAGCTTAATGGGGACAGGGAAGGATACGCAGTATTTT.